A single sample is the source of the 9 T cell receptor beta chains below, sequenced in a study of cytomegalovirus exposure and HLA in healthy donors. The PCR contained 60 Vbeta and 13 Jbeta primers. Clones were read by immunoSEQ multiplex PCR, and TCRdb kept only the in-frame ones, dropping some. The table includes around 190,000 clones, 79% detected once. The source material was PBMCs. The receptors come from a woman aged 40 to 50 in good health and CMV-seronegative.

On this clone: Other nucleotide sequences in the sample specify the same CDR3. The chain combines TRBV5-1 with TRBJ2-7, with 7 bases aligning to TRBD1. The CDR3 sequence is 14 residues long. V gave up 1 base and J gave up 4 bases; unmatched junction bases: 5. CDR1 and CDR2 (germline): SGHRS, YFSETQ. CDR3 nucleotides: TGCGCCAGCAGCTTGAGAGGGGGCTCATACGAGCAGTACTTC. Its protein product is CASSLRGGSYEQYF.

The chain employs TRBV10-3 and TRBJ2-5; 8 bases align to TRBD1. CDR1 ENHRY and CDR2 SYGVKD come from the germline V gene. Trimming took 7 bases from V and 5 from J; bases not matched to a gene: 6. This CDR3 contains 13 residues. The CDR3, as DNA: TGTGCCATCACGACAGGGGCGGGGGAGACCCAGTACTTC. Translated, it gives CAITTGAGETQYF.

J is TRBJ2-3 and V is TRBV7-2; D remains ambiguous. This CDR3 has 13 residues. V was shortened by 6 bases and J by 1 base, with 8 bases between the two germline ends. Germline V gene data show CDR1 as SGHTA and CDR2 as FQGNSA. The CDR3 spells CASRYPGTDTQYF. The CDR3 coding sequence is TGTGCCAGCAGGTACCCGGGCACAGATACGCAGTATTTT.

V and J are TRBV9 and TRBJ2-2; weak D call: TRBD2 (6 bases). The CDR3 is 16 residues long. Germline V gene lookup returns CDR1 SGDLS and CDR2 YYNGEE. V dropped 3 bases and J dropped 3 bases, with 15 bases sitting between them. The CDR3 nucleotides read TGTGCCAGCAGCGCCTCCCGGACGGGGGACACCGGGGAGCTGTTTTTT. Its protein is CASSASRTGDTGELFF.

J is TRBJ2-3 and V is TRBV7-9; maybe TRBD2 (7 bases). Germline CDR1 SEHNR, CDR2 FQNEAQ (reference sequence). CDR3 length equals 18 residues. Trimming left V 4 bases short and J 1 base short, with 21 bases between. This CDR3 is CASSSSREGGLGTDTQYF. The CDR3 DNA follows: TGTGCCAGCAGCTCCTCAAGGGAGGGGGGTTTAGGCACAGATACGCAGTATTTT.

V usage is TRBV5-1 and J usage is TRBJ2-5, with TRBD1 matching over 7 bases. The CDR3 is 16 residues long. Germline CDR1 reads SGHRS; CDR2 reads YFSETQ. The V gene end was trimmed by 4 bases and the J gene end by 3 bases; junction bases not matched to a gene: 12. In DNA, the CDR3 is TGCGCCAGCAGCGGACCTAAACAGGGGTTCAAAGAGACCCAGTACTTC. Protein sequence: CASSGPKQGFKETQYF.

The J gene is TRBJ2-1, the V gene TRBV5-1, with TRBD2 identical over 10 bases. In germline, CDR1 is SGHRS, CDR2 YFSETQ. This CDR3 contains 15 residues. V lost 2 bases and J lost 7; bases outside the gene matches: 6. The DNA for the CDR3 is TGCGCCAGCAGCTTAGAGCCTAGCGGGAGTAATGAGCAGTTCTTC. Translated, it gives CASSLEPSGSNEQFF.

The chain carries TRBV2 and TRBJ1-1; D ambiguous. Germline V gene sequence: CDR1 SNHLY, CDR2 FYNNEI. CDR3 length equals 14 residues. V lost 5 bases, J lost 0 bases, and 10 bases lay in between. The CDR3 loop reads CASSLQEMNTEAFF. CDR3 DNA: TGTGCCAGCAGTCTGCAGGAAATGAACACTGAAGCTTTCTTT.

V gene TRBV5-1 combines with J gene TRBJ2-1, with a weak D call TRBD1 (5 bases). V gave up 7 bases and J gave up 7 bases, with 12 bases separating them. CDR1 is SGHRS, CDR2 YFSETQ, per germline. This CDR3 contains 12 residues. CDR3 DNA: TGCGCCAGCCGACGGGCAGGGAATGAGCAGTTCTTC. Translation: CASRRAGNEQFF.